This T cell receptor beta chain was found in a study of a mutant IDH1 vaccine in newly diagnosed glioma. Across the study: Most patients had radiochemotherapy with temozolomide before enrollment; others had one alone.

Time point: week 35, safety follow-up. Topical imiquimod was applied with each vaccine dose, which held 300 ug of mutant IDH1 20-mer peptide. As regards this clone: The antigen remains undetermined.

Measured with immunoSEQ multiplex PCR; TCRdb has only the in-frame clones, and not every one. This sample has 45,000 to 50,000 clones; 70% to 90% occur once, and the top ten carry around 5.7%. The sequencing used PBMCs, collected from a glioma patient whose treatment included an IDH1 peptide vaccine. This receptor was taken from a middle-aged woman with glioma.

CDR3 sequence: CASSGDRGGGVGETQYF. The CDR3 nucleotides are TGCGCCAGCAGCGGGGACAGAGGAGGGGGAGTGGGAGAGACCCAGTACTTC. The chain carries TRBV5-1 and TRBJ2-5, with a tentative D call TRBD1 (7 bases). The CDR3 extends over 17 amino acids. V was shortened by 4 bases and J by 4 bases, with 23 bases between the two germline ends. Germline-derived CDR1 and CDR2 are SGHRS and YFSETQ.